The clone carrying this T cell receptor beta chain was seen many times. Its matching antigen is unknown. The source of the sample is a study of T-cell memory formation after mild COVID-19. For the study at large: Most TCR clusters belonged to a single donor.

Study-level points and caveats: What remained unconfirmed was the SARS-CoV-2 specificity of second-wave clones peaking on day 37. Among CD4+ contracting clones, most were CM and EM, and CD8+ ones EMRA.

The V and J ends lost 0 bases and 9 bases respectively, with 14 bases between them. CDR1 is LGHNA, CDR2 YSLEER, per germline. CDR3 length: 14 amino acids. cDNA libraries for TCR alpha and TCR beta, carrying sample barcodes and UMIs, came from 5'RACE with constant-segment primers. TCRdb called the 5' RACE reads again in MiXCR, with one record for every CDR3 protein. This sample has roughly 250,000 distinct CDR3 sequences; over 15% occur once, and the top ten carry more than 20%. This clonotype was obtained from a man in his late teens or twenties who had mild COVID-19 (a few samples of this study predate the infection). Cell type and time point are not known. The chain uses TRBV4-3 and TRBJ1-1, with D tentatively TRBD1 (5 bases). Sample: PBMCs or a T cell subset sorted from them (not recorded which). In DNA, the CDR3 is TGCGCCAGCAGCCAAGATGGGGGTTCGGATAAAGCTTTCTTT. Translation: CASSQDGGSDKAFF.